A single sample is the source of the 16 T cell receptor beta chains below, sequenced in a study of OX40 agonist ivuxolimab in advanced cancers. Profiling relied on immunoSEQ multiplex PCR, and the TCRdb table lists in-frame clones only, not all of them. Among over 35,000 clones listed, 70% to 90% were seen once. The material was CD4+ or CD8+ T cells sorted from blood, obtained in a trial of the OX40 agonist ivuxolimab. Receptor source: an adult with an advanced solid tumor such as melanoma, head and neck, liver or kidney cancer.

The chain carries TRBV29-1 and TRBJ1-5; D possibly corresponds to TRBD1 (6 bases). Germline lookup yields CDR1 SQVTM and CDR2 ANQGSEA. This CDR3 is built from 15 residues. Trimming shortened V by 7 bases and J by 5 bases, and 21 bases separated the two germline ends. In DNA form, the CDR3 reads TGCAGCGGGAAGCGGGGGGCGTTGAGGTATCAGCCCCAGCATTTT. It translates to CSGKRGALRYQPQHF.

To note about this clone: Other DNA sequences in this specimen translate into the identical CDR3. This chain joins TRBV29-1 and TRBJ1-5; a weak D match, TRBD1 (6 bases). V lost 7 bases and J lost 6, with 22 bases in between. The CDR3 covers 15 residues. CDR1 is SQVTM, CDR2 ANQGSEA, per germline. CDR3 bases: TGCAGCGGGAAGCGGGGGGCGTTAGGTATTCAGCCCCAGCATTTT. This gives the protein CSGKRGALGIQPQHF.

The V and J genes are TRBV6-5 and TRBJ2-1; no definite D call. Per the germline V gene, CDR1 is MNHEY and CDR2 is SVGAGI. The V gene lost 10 bases and the J gene lost 2 bases, with 12 bases spanning the gap. The CDR3 extends over 13 amino acids. The CDR3 nucleotides read TGTGCCACCACGTACTTCCCCTACAATGAGCAGTTCTTC. Translated, it gives CATTYFPYNEQFF.

This clone is deemed medium-sized. The V call is TRBV13, the J call TRBJ2-2; D remains unclear. CDR1 and CDR2 from the germline V gene are PRHDT and FYEKMQ (reference sequence). The ends were cut back, 6 bases at V and 5 bases at J, with 19 bases in the middle. The CDR3 extends over 16 amino acids. The CDR3 sequence: CASRIRKLPGTGELFF. The CDR3 bases are TGTGCCAGCAGGATTAGAAAACTCCCTGGGACCGGGGAGCTGTTTTTT.

The chain has TRBV5-1 and TRBJ2-1; D might be TRBD2 (6 bases). The germline V and J ends were trimmed by 5 bases and 6 bases, with 12 bases remaining between them. CDR1 SGHRS and CDR2 YFSETQ come from the germline V gene. There are 13 residues in the CDR3. The CDR3 region is CASRLELANEQFF. The CDR3 DNA is TGCGCCAGCAGACTAGAACTAGCCAATGAGCAGTTCTTC.

Here the CDR3 DNA reads TGTGCCAGCAGCTTAGAAGAGACCGTCAGGGGTGATACGCAGTATTTT. It codes for CASSLEETVRGDTQYF. The chain joins TRBV11-2 to TRBJ2-3; tentatively, D is TRBD1 (6 bases). This CDR3 comprises 16 residues. V lost 0 bases and J 6 bases, leaving 16 bases between the germline ends. Germline loops: CDR1 SGHAT, CDR2 FQNNGV. Full variable domain (remainder filled in from reference TRBV11-2 and TRBJ2-3): EAGVAQSPRYKIIEKRQSVAFWCNPISGHATLYWYQQILGQGPKLLIQFQNNGVVDDSQLPKDRFSAERLKGVDSTLKIQPAKLEDSAVYLCASSLEETVRGDTQYFGPGTRLTVL.

This clone counts as medium-sized. This chain joins TRBV10-3 and TRBJ2-3; possible D gene TRBD1, 5 bases. Trimming cost V 4 bases and J 0 bases, with 8 bases left between them. CDR3 length: 14 residues. Germline CDR1 reads ENHRY; CDR2 reads SYGVKD. CDR3 sequence reads: CAISGGGSTDTQYF. The CDR3 nucleotides read TGTGCCATCAGTGGGGGCGGTAGCACAGATACGCAGTATTTT.

The chain employs TRBV11-2 and TRBJ1-1; D unresolved. The CDR3 has 15 amino acids. V was clipped by 2 bases and J by 1 base, with 11 bases between them. Germline V gene data show CDR1 as SGHAT and CDR2 as FQNNGV. CDR3 nucleotides: TGTGCCAGCAGCTTATCGCTGGGAGGGAACACTGAAGCTTTCTTT. Translation: CASSLSLGGNTEAFF.

This chain joins TRBV25-1 and TRBJ2-7; D ambiguous. Trimming took 1 base from V and 0 from J, leaving 19 bases between them. In germline, CDR1 is MGHDK, CDR2 SYGVNS. This CDR3 region has 18 residues. The chain's CDR3 is CASSEFFVEGKSSYEQYF. CDR3 DNA sequence: TGTGCCAGCAGTGAATTTTTTGTGGAAGGAAAGAGCTCCTACGAGCAGTACTTC.

CDR3 in amino acids: CASSLYRVAGGYTF. The CDR3 coding sequence is TGTGCCAGCAGTTTATATCGGGTGGCGGGTGGCTACACCTTC. The chain links TRBV28 to TRBJ1-2; D is unclear. This CDR3 is built from 14 residues. Deletions cut 1 base from V and 7 bases from J, with 13 bases between. The germline gives CDR1 MDHEN, CDR2 SYDVKM.

The CDR3 coding sequence is TGTGCCAGCAGTGAATTAGGGCCCACAATGAGCAATGAGCAGTTCTTC. Protein sequence: CASSELGPTMSNEQFF. This chain links TRBV6-1 with TRBJ2-1; D not certain. The CDR3 has 16 amino acids. Between the trimmed V and J ends, which lost 2 bases and 6 bases, there was a span of 17 bases. CDR1 and CDR2 (germline): MNHNS, SASEGT.

The chain joins TRBV19 to TRBJ2-7; D assignment may be TRBD1 or TRBD2 (5 bases each). This CDR3 contains 13 residues. CDR1 is LNHDA and CDR2 is SQIVND in the germline V gene (reference sequence). Trimming shortened V by 5 bases and J by 0 bases, and 8 bases separated the two germline ends. CDR3 sequence (DNA): TGTGCCAGTAGTGGGACGGTCTCCTACGAGCAGTACTTC. Translating gives CASSGTVSYEQYF. Together with reference TRBV19 and TRBJ2-7, the CDR3 gives the full variable domain: DGGITQSPKYLFRKEGQNVTLSCEQNLNHDAMYWYRQDPGQGLRLIYYSQIVNDFQKGDIAEGYSVSREKKESFPLTVTSAQKNPTAFYLCASSGTVSYEQYFGPGTRLTVT.

This chain joins TRBV11-2 and TRBJ2-5, with 11 positions matching TRBD1. Trimming at V came to 3 bases and at J to 2 bases, leaving 2 bases not matched to a gene. The CDR3 covers 15 residues. Per the germline V gene, CDR1 is SGHAT and CDR2 is FQNNGV. CDR3 sequence: CASSLGQGVQETQYF. The CDR3 DNA reads as TGTGCCAGCAGCTTGGGACAGGGGGTGCAAGAGACCCAGTACTTC.

CDR3 in amino acids: CASSQDYGVNYGYTF. CDR3 DNA: TGCGCCAGCAGCCAAGACTACGGGGTTAACTATGGCTACACCTTC. The rearrangement uses TRBV4-1 and TRBJ1-2; no firm D call. Germline V CDR1 and CDR2: MGHRA, YSYEKL. V was clipped by 0 bases and J by 1 base, with 9 bases between them. CDR3 length: 15 amino acids.

V gene TRBV13 combines with J gene TRBJ2-5; TRBD2 matches at 12 bases. The CDR3 loop spans 19 amino acids. Germline CDR1 and CDR2: PRHDT and FYEKMQ (reference sequence). V trimming: 3 bases; J trimming: 0 bases; junction bases outside the gene matches: 11. The CDR3 coding sequence is TGTGCCAGCAGCTTTAGTACTAGCGGGGGGCCCCTGTACCAAGAGACCCAGTACTTC. As protein: CASSFSTSGGPLYQETQYF.

This clone was observed a handful of times. CDR3 in amino acids: CASSEGWANYGYTF. Written as DNA, the CDR3 is TGCGCCAGCAGCGAGGGGTGGGCTAACTATGGCTACACCTTC. This rearrangement joins TRBV4-3 to TRBJ1-2; tentative D call: TRBD1 (5 bases). The CDR3 is made up of 14 amino acids. Germline CDR1 and CDR2: LGHNA and YSLEER. V was trimmed by 5 bases and J by 0 bases, leaving 10 bases between them.